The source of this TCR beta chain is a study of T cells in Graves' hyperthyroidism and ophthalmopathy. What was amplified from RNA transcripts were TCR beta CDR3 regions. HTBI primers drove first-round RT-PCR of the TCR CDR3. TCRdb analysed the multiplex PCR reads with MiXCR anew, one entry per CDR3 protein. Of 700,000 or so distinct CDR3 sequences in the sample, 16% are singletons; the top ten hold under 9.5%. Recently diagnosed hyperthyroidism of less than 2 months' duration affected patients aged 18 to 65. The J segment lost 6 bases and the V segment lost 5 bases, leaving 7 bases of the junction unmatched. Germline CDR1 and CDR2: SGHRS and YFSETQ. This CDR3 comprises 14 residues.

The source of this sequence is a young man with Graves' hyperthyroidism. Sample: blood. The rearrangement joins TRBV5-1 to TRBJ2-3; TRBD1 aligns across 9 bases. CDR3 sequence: CASRLTGGSDTQYF. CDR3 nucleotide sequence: TGCGCCAGCAGACTAACAGGGGGCTCGGATACGCAGTATTTT.